The next 13 T cell receptor beta chains were all read from a single sample in a study of tumor-infiltrating lymphocytes in primary liver carcinoma. Total RNA and DNA came together from around 20-30 mg of bulk tissue without cell sorting. The template, approximately 500 ng total RNA, yielded TCR beta cDNA made with a constant-region primer. Three-round nested multiplex PCR performed with slightly modified ARM-PCR produced the TCR beta libraries. Primers for the first two PCR rounds were TRBV1-TRBV30 forward primers and a C-beta reverse primer (roughly 10 cycles per round). TCRdb called the multiplex PCR reads again in MiXCR, with one record for every CDR3 protein. The repertoire includes about 78,000 distinct CDR3 sequences, 60% to 75% of them detected once, and 25% to 30% sits in the top ten. Sequencing input: liver tumor tissue from sampling region 4. This sample's subset: tumor region T4, right-lateral pole. The source of these receptors is a man between 40 and 49 years old with primary liver carcinoma and hepatitis B virus infection.

CDR3 nucleotides: TGTGCCATCAGTCCCGGGACAGGGACCTACGAGCAGTACTTC. This codes for CAISPGTGTYEQYF. The chain is built from TRBV10-3 and TRBJ2-7; 9 nucleotides line up with TRBD1. Unmatched junction bases numbered 4, after V lost 5 bases and J lost 2 bases. CDR1 and CDR2 from the germline V gene are ENHRY and SYGVKD. The CDR3 extends over 14 amino acids.

This clonotype occurred once. Compared with germline, one end of the junction differs, possibly owing to a read error. The chain employs TRBV6-5 and TRBJ2-3; possible D gene TRBD2, 6 bases. CDR1 MNHEY and CDR2 SVGAGI come from the germline V gene. The CDR3 is 15 amino acids. The CDR3 sequence: CASSYGSGSTDTQYF. In DNA form, the CDR3 reads TGTGCCAGCAGTTACGGTAGCGGATCCACAGATACGCAATATTTT.

This chain links TRBV29-1 with TRBJ2-5; the D is unclear. CDR3 length: 12 residues. CDR1 is SQVTM and CDR2 is ANQGSEA in the germline V gene. The DNA for the CDR3 is TGCAGTATTGCAAGTCAGCAAGAGACCCAGTACTTC. Residues: CSIASQQETQYF. Together with reference TRBV29-1 and TRBJ2-5, the CDR3 gives the full variable domain: SAVISQKPSRDICQRGTSLTIQCQVDSQVTMMFWYRQQPGQSLTLIATANQGSEATYESGFVIDKFPISRPNLTFSTLTVSNMSPEDSSIYLCSIASQQETQYFGPGTRLLVL.

Of note for this clonotype: Its ends do not fully match the called genes, so a read error is possible. The CDR3 region is CASSFDRDRVSTRELFF. The CDR3 DNA follows: TGTGCAAGCAGCTTTGATCGGGACAGGGTCAGCACCAGGGAGCTGTTTTTT. This chain uses TRBV11-2 with TRBJ2-2; 9 positions match TRBD1. This CDR3 spans 17 amino acids. Germline CDR1 is SGHAT and CDR2 is FQNNGV.

To note about this clonotype: A read error may produce the germline difference seen at one junction end. The rearrangement links TRBV6-1 to TRBJ2-3, with a tentative D call TRBD1 (6 bases). Germline CDR1 and CDR2: MNHNS and SASEGT. The CDR3 sequence is 14 residues long. The chain's CDR3 is CVSSLRQVSDTQYF. The CDR3, as DNA: TGTGTCAGCAGCCTCCGACAGGTTTCAGATACGCAATATTTT.

Regarding this clonotype: Since a much larger clone is just one base distant, this may be a read error. The V gene is TRBV7-9, the J gene TRBJ2-1, with D maybe TRBD1 (6 bases). V lost 1 base, J lost 7 bases, and 14 bases lay in between. CDR3 length equals 15 residues. Germline CDR1 and CDR2: SEHNR and FQNEAQ (reference sequence). The CDR3 nucleotides are TGTGCCAGCAGCTTAGTTGGCAGGGGCGTGAATGAGCAGTTCTTC. Protein sequence: CASSLVGRGVNEQFF.

Ten or more counts support this clonotype. The chain joins TRBV5-1 to TRBJ2-3; D not certain. This CDR3 region has 14 residues. The germline gives CDR1 SGHRS, CDR2 YFSETQ. With 3 bases removed from V and 2 bases from J, the gap between germline ends came to 10 bases. The DNA for the CDR3 is TGCGCCAGCAGCTGGCTAGGGCACACAGATACGCAGTATTTT. It yields the protein CASSWLGHTDTQYF. The full variable domain, rest sourced from reference TRBV5-1 and TRBJ2-3, is KAGVTQTPRYLIKTRGQQVTLSCSPISGHRSVSWYQQTPGQGLQFLFEYFSETQRNKGNFPGRFSGRQFSNSRSEMNVSTLELGDSALYLCASSWLGHTDTQYFGPGTRLTVL.

The V gene is TRBV20-1, the J gene TRBJ2-1, with TRBD1 identical over 7 bases. This CDR3 is built from 14 residues. The V and J ends lost 6 bases and 10 bases, in that order; junction bases with no gene match: 15. Germline CDR1 is DFQATT and CDR2 is SNEGSKA (reference sequence). The CDR3 loop is CSATGQGDGLEQFF. CDR3 sequence (DNA): TGCAGTGCCACAGGCCAGGGGGACGGTTTGGAGCAGTTCTTC.

This clonotype was counted once. This likely comes from a read error, as the CDR3 has no conserved phenylalanine or tryptophan at its end. The chain couples TRBV10-1 to TRBJ2-1; a weak D match, TRBD2 (5 bases). Per germline, CDR1 WNHNN and CDR2 SYGVQD (reference sequence). This CDR3 spans 13 amino acids. V was clipped by 4 bases and J by 3 bases, with 7 bases between them. The CDR3: CASSGEGYNEQFL. The CDR3 DNA follows: TGCGCCAGCAGTGGAGAGGGCTACAATGAGCAGTTCTTA.

For this clonotype: One end of the junction does not line up with germline, which may come from a read error. The chain is built from TRBV4-1 and TRBJ1-2; TRBD1 is a possible D gene (6 bases). This CDR3 has 12 residues. Germline V gene sequence: CDR1 MGHRA, CDR2 YSYEKL. The CDR3 DNA reads TGCGCCAGCAGACAGATGACAGGAGGCTACACTTTC. As protein: CASRQMTGGYTF.

The V gene is TRBV12-3 or TRBV12-4, the J gene TRBJ2-3; maybe TRBD1 (6 bases). Between the trimmed V and J ends, which lost 3 bases and 3 bases, there was a span of 19 bases. CDR3 length: 17 amino acids. The CDR3 DNA is TGTGCCAGCAGTTTTACAGGGAGCACGCTTAGTACAGATACGCAGTATTTT. Residues: CASSFTGSTLSTDTQYF.

Concerning this clonotype itself: The conserved phenylalanine or tryptophan is not found at the CDR3 terminus, so this likely reflects a read error. This chain uses TRBV4-1 with TRBJ2-7; D may be TRBD2 (6 bases). The CDR3 has 16 residues. Germline V lookup: CDR1 MGHRA, CDR2 YSYEKL. The CDR3 loop is CACIQDFSGSSYKQYS. The CDR3 region has the DNA TGCGCTTGCATCCAAGATTTTAGCGGAAGCTCCTACAAGCAGTACTCC.

This clonotype was found a few times. The chain links TRBV3-1 to TRBJ2-2; D uncertain. V dropped 0 bases and J dropped 5 bases, with 7 bases sitting between them. The CDR3 length is 14 residues. Germline lookup yields CDR1 LGHDT and CDR2 YNNKEL (reference sequence). This CDR3 reads CASSQESHTGELFF. CDR3 sequence (DNA): TGTGCCAGCAGCCAAGAGTCACATACCGGGGAGCTGTTTTTT.